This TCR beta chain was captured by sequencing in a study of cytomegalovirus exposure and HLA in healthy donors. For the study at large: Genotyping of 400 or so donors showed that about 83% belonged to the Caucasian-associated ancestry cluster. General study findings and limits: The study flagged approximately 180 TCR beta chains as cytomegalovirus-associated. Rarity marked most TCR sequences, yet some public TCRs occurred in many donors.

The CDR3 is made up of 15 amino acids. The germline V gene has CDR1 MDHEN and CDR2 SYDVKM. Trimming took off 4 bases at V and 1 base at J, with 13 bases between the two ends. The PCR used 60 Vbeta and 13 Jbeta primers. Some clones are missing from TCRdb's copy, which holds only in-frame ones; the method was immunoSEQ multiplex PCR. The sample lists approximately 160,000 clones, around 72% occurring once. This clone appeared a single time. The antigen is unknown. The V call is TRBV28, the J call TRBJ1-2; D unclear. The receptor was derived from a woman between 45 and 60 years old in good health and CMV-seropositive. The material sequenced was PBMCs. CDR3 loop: CASSSPPTVNYGYTF. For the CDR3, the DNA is TGTGCCAGCAGTTCACCCCCCACAGTTAACTATGGCTACACCTTC.